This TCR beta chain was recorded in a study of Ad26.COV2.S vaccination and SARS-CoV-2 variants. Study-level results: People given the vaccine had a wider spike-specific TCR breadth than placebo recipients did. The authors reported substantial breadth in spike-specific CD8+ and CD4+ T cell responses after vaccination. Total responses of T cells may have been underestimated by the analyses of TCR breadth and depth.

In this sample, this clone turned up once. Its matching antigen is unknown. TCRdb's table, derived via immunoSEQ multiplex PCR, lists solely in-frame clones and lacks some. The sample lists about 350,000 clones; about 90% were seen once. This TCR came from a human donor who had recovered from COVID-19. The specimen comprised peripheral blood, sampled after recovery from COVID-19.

CDR3 DNA sequence: TGCGCCAGCAGCTTGGAGGGGTACTATGGCTACACCTTC. This translates into CASSLEGYYGYTF. The J gene is TRBJ1-2, the V gene TRBV5-1; D may be TRBD1 (5 bases). V was shortened by 0 bases and J by 3 bases, with 6 bases between the two germline ends. Germline V gene lookup returns CDR1 SGHRS and CDR2 YFSETQ. This CDR3 is built from 13 residues.